This T cell receptor beta chain appears in the sequencing data of a study of blood T cell repertoires in COVID-19. As for the study in general: Samples taken during acute and convalescent COVID-19 were collected in the United States, Italy and Spain. T cells, B-cell-depleted T cells, or PBMCs provided the cDNA or gDNA that served as material.

This CDR3 contains 15 residues. Trimming removed 11 bases from V and 13 bases from J, with 29 bases in between. CDR1 and CDR2 from the germline V gene are MDHEN and SYDVKM. Sequenced by immunoSEQ multiplex PCR; TCRdb stores in-frame clones only, minus some. The sample includes over 15,000 clones, about 92% of them seen just once. The sequencing input was peripheral blood. The chain is built from TRBV28 and TRBJ2-2; possibly TRBD2 for D (8 bases). The clonotype comes from a human donor in a cohort sampled during active COVID-19. The CDR3 nucleotides are TGTGCCCCGGAGGGGGCGGGGACTAGTATTTTTAGGCTGTTTTTT. The encoded protein is CAPEGAGTSIFRLFF.